This T cell receptor beta chain was observed in a study of T cells in Graves' hyperthyroidism and ophthalmopathy. General study results and limits: Classification by a 13 V-J model distinguished ophthalmopathy from stable hyperthyroidism.

V was clipped by 7 bases and J by 5 bases, with 12 bases between them. This CDR3 region has 13 residues. Germline V gene lookup returns CDR1 SNHLY and CDR2 FYNNEI. Each 10 ml fresh peripheral blood draw supplied the PBMCs. The CDR3 regions of TCR beta were amplified from RNA transcripts. First-round RT-PCR targeting the TCR CDR3 was performed with the HTBI primer set. TCRdb re-derived calls from the multiplex PCR reads in MiXCR, one entry per CDR3 protein. The sample yields 390,000 or so distinct CDR3 sequences, 14% to 15% seen once. This clonotype was found many times. What it recognizes is unknown. V is TRBV2 and J is TRBJ1-5; no reliable D call. The source material was blood. The origin of this receptor is a man aged 18 to 30 with Graves' ophthalmopathy. This chain's CDR3 is CASIRGADQPQHF. CDR3 DNA sequence: TGTGCCAGCATTCGGGGAGCGGATCAGCCCCAGCATTTT.